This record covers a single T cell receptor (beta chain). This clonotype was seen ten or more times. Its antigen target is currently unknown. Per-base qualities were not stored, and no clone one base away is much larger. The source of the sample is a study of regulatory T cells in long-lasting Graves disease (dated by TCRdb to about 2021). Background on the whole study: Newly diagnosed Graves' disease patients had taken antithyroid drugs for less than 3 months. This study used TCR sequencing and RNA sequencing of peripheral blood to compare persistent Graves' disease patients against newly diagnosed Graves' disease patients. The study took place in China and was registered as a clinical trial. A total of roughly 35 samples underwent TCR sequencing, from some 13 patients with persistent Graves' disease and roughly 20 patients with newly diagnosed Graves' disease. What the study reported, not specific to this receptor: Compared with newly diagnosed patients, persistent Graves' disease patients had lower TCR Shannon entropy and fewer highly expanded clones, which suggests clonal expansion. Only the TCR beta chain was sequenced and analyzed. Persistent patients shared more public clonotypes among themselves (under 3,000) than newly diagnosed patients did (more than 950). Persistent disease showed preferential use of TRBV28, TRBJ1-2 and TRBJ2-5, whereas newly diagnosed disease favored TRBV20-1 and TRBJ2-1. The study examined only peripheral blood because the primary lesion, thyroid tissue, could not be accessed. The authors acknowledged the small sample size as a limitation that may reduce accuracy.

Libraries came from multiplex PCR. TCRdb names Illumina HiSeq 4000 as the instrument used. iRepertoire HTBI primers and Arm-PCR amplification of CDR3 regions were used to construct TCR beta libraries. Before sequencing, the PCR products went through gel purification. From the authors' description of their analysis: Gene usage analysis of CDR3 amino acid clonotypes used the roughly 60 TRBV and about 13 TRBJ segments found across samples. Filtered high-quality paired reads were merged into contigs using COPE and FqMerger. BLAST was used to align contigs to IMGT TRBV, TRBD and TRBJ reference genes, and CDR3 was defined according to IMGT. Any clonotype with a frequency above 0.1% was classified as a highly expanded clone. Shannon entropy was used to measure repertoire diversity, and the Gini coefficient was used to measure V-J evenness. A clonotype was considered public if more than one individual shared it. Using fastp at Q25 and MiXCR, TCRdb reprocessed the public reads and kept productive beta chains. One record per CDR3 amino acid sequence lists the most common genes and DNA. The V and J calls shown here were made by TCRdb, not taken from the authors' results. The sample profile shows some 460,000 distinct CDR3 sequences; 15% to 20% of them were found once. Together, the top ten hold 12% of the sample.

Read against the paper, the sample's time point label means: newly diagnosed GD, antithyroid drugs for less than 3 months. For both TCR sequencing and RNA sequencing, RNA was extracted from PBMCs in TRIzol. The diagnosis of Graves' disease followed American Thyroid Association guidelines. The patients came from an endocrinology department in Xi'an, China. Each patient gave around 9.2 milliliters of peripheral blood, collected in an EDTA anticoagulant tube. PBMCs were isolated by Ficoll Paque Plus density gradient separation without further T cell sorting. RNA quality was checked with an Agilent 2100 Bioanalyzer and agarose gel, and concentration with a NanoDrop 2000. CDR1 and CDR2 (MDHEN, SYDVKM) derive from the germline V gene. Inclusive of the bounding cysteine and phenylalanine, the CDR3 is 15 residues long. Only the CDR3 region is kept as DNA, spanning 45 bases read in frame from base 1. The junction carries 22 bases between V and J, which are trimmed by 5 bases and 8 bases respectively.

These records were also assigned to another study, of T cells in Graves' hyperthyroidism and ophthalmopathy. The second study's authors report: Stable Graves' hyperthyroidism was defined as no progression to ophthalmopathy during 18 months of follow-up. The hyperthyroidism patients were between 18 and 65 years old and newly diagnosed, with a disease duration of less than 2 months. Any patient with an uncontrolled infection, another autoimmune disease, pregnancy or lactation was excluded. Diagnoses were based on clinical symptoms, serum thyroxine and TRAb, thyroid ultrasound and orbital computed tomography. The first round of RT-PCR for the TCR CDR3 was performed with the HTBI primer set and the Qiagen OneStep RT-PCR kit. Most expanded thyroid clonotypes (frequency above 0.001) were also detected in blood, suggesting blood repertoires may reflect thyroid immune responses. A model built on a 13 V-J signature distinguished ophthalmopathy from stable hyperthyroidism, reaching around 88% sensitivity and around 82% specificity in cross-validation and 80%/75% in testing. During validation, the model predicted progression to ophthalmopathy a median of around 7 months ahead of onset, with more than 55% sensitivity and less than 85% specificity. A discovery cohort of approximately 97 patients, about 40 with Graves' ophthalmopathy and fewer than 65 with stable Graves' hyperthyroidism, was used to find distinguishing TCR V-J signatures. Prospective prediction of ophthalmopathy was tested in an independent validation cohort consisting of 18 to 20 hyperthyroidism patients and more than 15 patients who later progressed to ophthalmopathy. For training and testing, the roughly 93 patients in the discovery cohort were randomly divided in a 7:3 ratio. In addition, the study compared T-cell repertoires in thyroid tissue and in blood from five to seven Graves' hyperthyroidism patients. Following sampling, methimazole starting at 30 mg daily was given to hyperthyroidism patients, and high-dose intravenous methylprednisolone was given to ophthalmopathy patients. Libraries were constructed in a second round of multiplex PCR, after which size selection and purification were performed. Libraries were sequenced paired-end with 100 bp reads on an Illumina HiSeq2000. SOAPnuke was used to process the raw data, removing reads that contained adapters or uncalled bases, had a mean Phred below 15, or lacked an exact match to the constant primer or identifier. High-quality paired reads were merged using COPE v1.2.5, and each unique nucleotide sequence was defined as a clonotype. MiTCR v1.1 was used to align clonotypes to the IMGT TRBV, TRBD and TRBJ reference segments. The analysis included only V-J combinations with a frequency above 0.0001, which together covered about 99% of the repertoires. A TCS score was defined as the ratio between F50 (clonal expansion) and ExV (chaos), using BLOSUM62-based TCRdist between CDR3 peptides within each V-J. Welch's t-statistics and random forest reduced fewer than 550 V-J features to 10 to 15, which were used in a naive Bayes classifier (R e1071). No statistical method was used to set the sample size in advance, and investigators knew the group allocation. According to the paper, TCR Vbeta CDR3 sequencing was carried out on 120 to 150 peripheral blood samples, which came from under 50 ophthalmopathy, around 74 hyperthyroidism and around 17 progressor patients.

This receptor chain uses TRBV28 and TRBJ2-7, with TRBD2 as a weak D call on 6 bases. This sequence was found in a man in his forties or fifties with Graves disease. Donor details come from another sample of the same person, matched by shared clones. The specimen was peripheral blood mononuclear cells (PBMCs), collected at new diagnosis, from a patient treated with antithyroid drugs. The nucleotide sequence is TGTGCCAGCAGTCCGGGAGAGATTAGGGGACGCCAGCAGTACTTC. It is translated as CASSPGEIRGRQQYF.